Listed below are T cell receptor beta chains from one sample, sequenced in a study of T cell responses to AZD1222 COVID-19 vaccine. TCRdb's copy holds only in-frame clones and misses some; the assay was immunoSEQ multiplex PCR. The sample contains 86,000 or so clones, over 85% of which appear only once. Sequences were derived from peripheral blood, sampled on day 0 of AZD1222 vaccination. These TCRs come from an adult in good health. Both conserved end residues are part of each CDR3. D genes are given only for firm matches. Clone size is stated in some rows and not others, as once, few, many or a class when expanded.

D gene	V gene	CDR3 length	J gene	clone size	CDR3 DNA	CDR3 protein
-	TRBV5-6	15	TRBJ1-4	-	TGTGCCAGCAGCCTTGCGGGGGCAACTAATGAAAAACTGTTTTTT	CASSLAGATNEKLFF
-	TRBV7-9	15	TRBJ1-2	once	TGTGCCAGCAGCGCACCGGGAGCTCTTAACTATGGCTACACCTTC	CASSAPGALNYGYTF
-	TRBV28	15	TRBJ1-4	-	TGTGCCAGCAGTCTCTCAGGGTCCACTAATGAAAAACTGTTTTTT	CASSLSGSTNEKLFF
-	TRBV6-5	13	TRBJ1-4	-	TGTGCCAGCAGTTCGACAGATGGTGAAAAACTGTTTTTT	CASSSTDGEKLFF
-	TRBV25-1	15	TRBJ1-1	-	TGTGCCAGCAGGGGGCCAGGCCCCGTGAACACTGAAGCTTTCTTT	CASRGPGPVNTEAFF
-	TRBV2	10	TRBJ2-7	-	TGTGCCAGCGGGGCATACGAGCAGTACTTC	CASGAYEQYF
-	TRBV9	14	TRBJ2-3	-	TGTGCCAGCACCGTAGACTTGAGCACAGATACGCAGTATTTT	CASTVDLSTDTQYF
-	TRBV7-9	13	TRBJ2-1	-	TGTGCCAGCAGCTTAGGGGGGGTCAATGAGCAGTTCTTC	CASSLGGVNEQFF
-	TRBV5-1	16	TRBJ2-3	-	TGCGCCAGCAGCTTAAGCCCGGGTTCTAGCACAGATACGCAGTATTTT	CASSLSPGSSTDTQYF
-	TRBV5-6	14	TRBJ1-4	-	TGTGCCAGCAGCTTGGAGCCAACTAATGAAAAACTGTTTTTT	CASSLEPTNEKLFF
-	TRBV28	16	TRBJ1-1	-	TGTGCCAGCAGTTTACTAGTTGACAGGAGGAACACTGAAGCTTTCTTT	CASSLLVDRRNTEAFF
-	TRBV28	12	TRBJ1-6	-	TGTGCCAGTCTCGGGGGTAATTCACCCCTCCACTTT	CASLGGNSPLHF
TRBD1	TRBV7-2	15	TRBJ1-4	-	TGTGCCAGCAGCCCCACAGGGGCCTCTCGAGAAAAACTGTTTTTT	CASSPTGASREKLFF
-	TRBV6-5	15	TRBJ2-2	-	TGTGCCAGCAGGGTACAGGTGTCCGGGGCCGGGGAGCTGTTTTTT	CASRVQVSGAGELFF